Below, 25 T cell receptor beta chains from the same sample are listed, as sequenced in a study of T-cell memory formation after mild COVID-19. One entry per CDR3 protein results from TCRdb running MiXCR on the 5' RACE reads. The sample lists 150,000 to 200,000 distinct CDR3 sequences; 11% were seen once. The specimen was PBMCs or a T cell subset sorted from them (not recorded which). The receptors shown here come from a man between 18 and 29 years old who had mild COVID-19 (a few samples of this study predate the infection). Cell type and time point are not known.

This clonotype has just a few counts. This sequence joins TRBV5-4 and TRBJ2-1, with 7 bases fitting TRBD1. V shed 3 bases, J shed 4 bases, and the junction held 7 bases outside the gene matches. The V gene's germline CDR1 is SGHNT and CDR2 YYREEE (reference sequence). The CDR3 consists of 15 residues. The CDR3 loop is CASSSGQASYNEQFF. Written as DNA, the CDR3 is TGTGCCAGCAGCTCCGGACAGGCCTCGTACAATGAGCAGTTCTTC.

The gene calls are TRBV12-3 or TRBV12-4 and TRBJ2-3; TRBD1 agrees at 8 bases. The V and J ends lost 6 bases and 1 base, in that order; junction bases with no gene match: 9. The CDR3 contains 16 residues. Here the CDR3 DNA reads TGTGCCAGCAGCCCTATCAGGGGGCTCGGCACAGATACGCAGTATTTT. Translating gives CASSPIRGLGTDTQYF.

This rearrangement joins TRBV28 to TRBJ2-4; D is possibly TRBD2 (6 bases). This CDR3 spans 13 amino acids. V was clipped by 8 bases and J by 6 bases, with 14 bases between them. Looked up from germline, CDR1 is MDHEN and CDR2 is SYDVKM. The CDR3 bases are TGTGCCAGCTTCGGGGGAATTCGAAACATTCAGTACTTC. Its protein product is CASFGGIRNIQYF.

Many counts were recorded for this clonotype. The chain recombines TRBV27 with TRBJ1-1; D is perhaps TRBD1 (5 bases). V shed 0 bases and J shed 5 bases, with 10 bases lying between them. The CDR3 is made up of 14 amino acids. In germline, CDR1 is MNHEY, CDR2 SMNVEV (reference sequence). In DNA form, the CDR3 reads TGTGCCAGCAGTTTATCGAGTGGGGGGACTGAAGCTTTCTTT. Translating it yields CASSLSSGGTEAFF.

The rearrangement joins TRBV7-9 to TRBJ2-2, with 8 bases fitting TRBD2. V shed 2 bases and J 4 bases; nucleotides not matched to a gene: 6. Germline loops: CDR1 SEHNR, CDR2 FQNEAQ (reference sequence). The CDR3 has 16 residues. The CDR3 region is CASSLLSGGTTGELFF. CDR3 sequence (DNA): TGTGCCAGCAGCTTATTAAGCGGGGGAACCACCGGGGAGCTGTTTTTT.

The chain couples TRBV5-4 to TRBJ2-1; maybe TRBD2 (7 bases). In germline, CDR1 is SGHNT, CDR2 YYREEE (reference sequence). The ends were cut back, 4 bases at V and 4 bases at J, with 15 bases in the middle. CDR3 length equals 15 residues. Here the CDR3 reads CASSGTGGLYNEQFF. CDR3 coding DNA: TGTGCCAGCAGCGGGACGGGGGGCCTTTACAATGAGCAGTTCTTC.

There are a few counts of this clonotype. This rearrangement joins TRBV7-9 to TRBJ2-5, with 9 nucleotides matching TRBD1. The CDR3 spans 15 residues. The junction had 7 bases not matched to a gene; V was cut back by 3 bases and J by 5 bases. Germline V gene sequence: CDR1 SEHNR, CDR2 FQNEAQ (reference sequence). CDR3 sequence: CASSFGDRDMETQYF. CDR3 nucleotides: TGTGCCAGCAGCTTTGGGGACAGGGATATGGAGACCCAGTACTTC. The variable domain in full, with the rest retrieved from reference TRBV7-9 and TRBJ2-5, is DTGVSQNPRHKITKRGQNVTFRCDPISEHNRLYWYRQTLGQGPEFLTYFQNEAQLEKSRLLSDRFSAERPKGSFSTLEIQRTEQGDSAMYLCASSFGDRDMETQYFGPGTRLLVL.

This clonotype was seen only a few times. The chain recombines TRBV6-5 with TRBJ2-4; tentative D call: TRBD1 (5 bases). The CDR3 runs to 17 residues. Germline lookup yields CDR1 MNHEY and CDR2 SVGAGI. V lost 0 bases and J 0 bases, leaving 12 bases between the germline ends. The CDR3 reads CASSYSARASAKNIQYF. The CDR3 DNA reads TGTGCCAGCAGTTACTCAGCCAGGGCCTCAGCCAAAAACATTCAGTACTTC.

The table lists this clonotype with a few counts. This chain connects TRBV12-3 or TRBV12-4 to TRBJ2-2, with 7 positions matching TRBD1. The CDR3 is 15 residues long. Germline trimming cut 4 bases from V and 0 bases from J; bases unmatched to any gene: 2. CDR3 residues: CASSSGGTNTGELFF. The CDR3, as DNA: TGTGCCAGCAGTTCAGGGGGTACGAACACCGGGGAGCTGTTTTTT.

The chain links TRBV6-2 or TRBV6-3 to TRBJ2-7; TRBD2 agrees at 7 bases. Trimming at V came to 6 bases and at J to 2 bases, leaving 10 bases not matched to a gene. The V gene's germline CDR1 is MNHEY and CDR2 SVGEGT. CDR3 length: 15 residues. This CDR3 is CASRAQAGRTYEQYV. CDR3 sequence (DNA): TGTGCCAGCAGAGCCCAAGCGGGGCGGACCTACGAGCAGTACGTC.

The chain links TRBV12-3 or TRBV12-4 to TRBJ1-6, with D possibly matching TRBD1 (5 bases). This CDR3 spans 12 amino acids. The V and J ends lost 3 bases and 13 bases respectively, with 10 bases between them. The CDR3 protein is CASSFKEGPLHF. For the CDR3, the DNA is TGTGCCAGCAGTTTTAAGGAGGGGCCCCTCCACTTT.

The rearrangement links TRBV4-3 to TRBJ2-1; 7 positions match TRBD2. J gave up 7 bases and V 0 bases, and 3 bases lay outside the gene matches. CDR3 size: 14 residues. Germline CDR1 is LGHNA and CDR2 is YSLEER. CDR3 protein: CASSQEGGWNEQFF. The CDR3 DNA follows: TGCGCCAGCAGCCAAGAGGGGGGGTGGAATGAGCAGTTCTTC.

This clonotype was picked up many times. V gene TRBV15 combines with J gene TRBJ2-3; a weak D match, TRBD2 (5 bases). V gave up 4 bases and J gave up 2 bases, with 16 bases separating them. Germline lookup yields CDR1 LNHNV and CDR2 YYDKDF (reference sequence). This CDR3 is 16 amino acids long. The CDR3 loop reads CATSTGSGGLTDTQYF. The CDR3 DNA is TGTGCCACCAGCACTGGGAGCGGAGGCCTCACAGATACGCAGTATTTT. Full variable domain (missing parts from reference TRBV15 and TRBJ2-3): DAMVIQNPRYQVTQFGKPVTLSCSQTLNHNVMYWYQQKSSQAPKLLFHYYDKDFNNEADTPDNFQSRRPNTSFCFLDIRSPGLGDTAMYLCATSTGSGGLTDTQYFGPGTRLTVL.

In this sample, this clonotype turned up a few times. The CDR3 is CSARRLTDGYTF. The CDR3 nucleotides read TGCAGTGCTAGAAGGCTCACCGATGGCTACACCTTC. The chain uses TRBV20-1 and TRBJ1-2; no firm D call. This CDR3 contains 12 residues. V was trimmed by 2 bases and J by 6 bases, leaving 10 bases between them. Germline V CDR1 and CDR2: DFQATT, SNEGSKA (reference sequence).

This rearrangement joins TRBV12-3 or TRBV12-4 to TRBJ1-6, with TRBD1 matching over 7 bases. This CDR3 contains 15 residues. The ends lost 7 bases at V and 7 bases at J; junction bases unmatched: 10. DNA of the CDR3: TGTGCCAGCACTTGGGAAGGGACAGTAAATTCACCCCTCCACTTT. Translated: CASTWEGTVNSPLHF.

In its sample, this clonotype was seen a few times. The chain has TRBV24-1 and TRBJ1-1, with TRBD1 matching over 7 bases. Germline-derived CDR1 and CDR2 are KGHDR and SFDVKD. The V segment lost 5 bases and the J segment 0 bases; nucleotides outside the gene matches: 5. The CDR3 covers 15 residues. The DNA of the CDR3 is TGTGCCACCAGTGGGTGGACAGGTCTGAACACTGAAGCTTTCTTT. Protein sequence: CATSGWTGLNTEAFF.

In this sample, this clonotype turned up a few times. The chain couples TRBV12-3 or TRBV12-4 to TRBJ1-5; possibly TRBD1 for D (5 bases). V gave up 4 bases and J gave up 4 bases, with 5 bases separating them. CDR3 length equals 12 residues. The DNA of the CDR3 is TGTGCCAGCAGTTACAGGAATCAGCCCCAGCATTTT. Translating gives CASSYRNQPQHF.

The chain combines TRBV20-1 with TRBJ2-1; TRBD2 agrees at 11 bases. Trimming cost V 6 bases and J 7 bases; bases outside gene matches: 11. Germline CDR1 DFQATT, CDR2 SNEGSKA (reference sequence). This CDR3 has 15 amino acids. The CDR3 sequence is CSAPKFGTSGNEQFF. DNA for the CDR3: TGCAGTGCCCCTAAATTTGGGACTAGCGGAAATGAGCAGTTCTTC.

The chain joins TRBV6-6 to TRBJ2-5; 11 bases map to TRBD2. Germline V gives CDR1 MNHNY, CDR2 SVGAGI (reference sequence). The CDR3 runs 14 residues. V lost 7 bases, J lost 4 bases, and 5 bases stayed unmatched. CDR3 protein: CASILAGGRETQYF. CDR3 DNA sequence: TGTGCCAGCATATTAGCGGGGGGGAGAGAGACCCAGTACTTC.

This clonotype showed up just a few times. V usage is TRBV20-1 and J usage is TRBJ1-2; D call uncertain. The CDR3 totals 13 residues. V shed 6 bases and J shed 8 bases, with 19 bases lying between them. Germline V gives CDR1 DFQATT, CDR2 SNEGSKA (reference sequence). The CDR3 sequence: CSALKRGATGYTF. For the CDR3, the DNA is TGCAGTGCCCTAAAACGAGGAGCAACGGGCTACACCTTC.

This clonotype was picked up many times. The V and J genes are TRBV28 and TRBJ2-7; TRBD2 matches at 7 bases. CDR1 is MDHEN and CDR2 is SYDVKM in the germline V gene. The junction had 18 bases not matched to a gene; V was cut back by 7 bases and J by 3 bases. The CDR3 runs to 17 residues. In DNA form, the CDR3 reads TGTGCCAGCAACGCCGGGGGGTGGGCACCGCCATTCTACGAGCAGTACGTC. Its translation: CASNAGGWAPPFYEQYV.

At least ten counts were recorded for this clonotype. The rearrangement links TRBV7-2 to TRBJ2-3; 7 positions match TRBD1. Germline values: CDR1 SGHTA, CDR2 FQGNSA. The J segment lost 2 bases and the V segment lost 5 bases, leaving 10 bases of the junction unmatched. The CDR3 runs to 16 residues. CDR3 residues: CASSTGTVPLTDTQYF. As DNA, the CDR3 is TGTGCCAGCAGCACCGGGACAGTCCCCCTCACAGATACGCAGTATTTT.

This clonotype has just a few counts. The chain employs TRBV6-5 and TRBJ2-3; D may be TRBD1 (6 bases). Trimming took 4 bases from V and 0 from J, leaving 14 bases between them. The CDR3 loop spans 16 amino acids. In germline, CDR1 is MNHEY, CDR2 SVGAGI. The CDR3 region has the DNA TGTGCCAGCAGTTTGACAGGTTACCCTAGCACAGATACGCAGTATTTT. It specifies CASSLTGYPSTDTQYF.

The rearrangement links TRBV20-1 to TRBJ2-5; TRBD2 aligns across 9 bases. CDR1 is DFQATT and CDR2 is SNEGSKA in the germline V gene (reference sequence). The CDR3 is made up of 14 amino acids. The ends lost 3 bases at V and 5 bases at J; junction bases unmatched: 7. The DNA of the CDR3 is TGCAGTGCTAGGCCCAGCGGGGGGAGGGAGACCCAGTACTTC. Protein sequence: CSARPSGGRETQYF.

In its sample, this clonotype was seen a few times. The chain recombines TRBV9 with TRBJ2-7; 9 bases are shared with TRBD1. This CDR3 comprises 12 residues. Unmatched junction bases numbered 5, after V lost 4 bases and J lost 9 bases. From germline, CDR1 is SGDLS and CDR2 YYNGEE. The CDR3 sequence: CASSPTGGPQYF. CDR3 sequence (DNA): TGTGCCAGCAGCCCCACAGGGGGCCCGCAGTACTTC.